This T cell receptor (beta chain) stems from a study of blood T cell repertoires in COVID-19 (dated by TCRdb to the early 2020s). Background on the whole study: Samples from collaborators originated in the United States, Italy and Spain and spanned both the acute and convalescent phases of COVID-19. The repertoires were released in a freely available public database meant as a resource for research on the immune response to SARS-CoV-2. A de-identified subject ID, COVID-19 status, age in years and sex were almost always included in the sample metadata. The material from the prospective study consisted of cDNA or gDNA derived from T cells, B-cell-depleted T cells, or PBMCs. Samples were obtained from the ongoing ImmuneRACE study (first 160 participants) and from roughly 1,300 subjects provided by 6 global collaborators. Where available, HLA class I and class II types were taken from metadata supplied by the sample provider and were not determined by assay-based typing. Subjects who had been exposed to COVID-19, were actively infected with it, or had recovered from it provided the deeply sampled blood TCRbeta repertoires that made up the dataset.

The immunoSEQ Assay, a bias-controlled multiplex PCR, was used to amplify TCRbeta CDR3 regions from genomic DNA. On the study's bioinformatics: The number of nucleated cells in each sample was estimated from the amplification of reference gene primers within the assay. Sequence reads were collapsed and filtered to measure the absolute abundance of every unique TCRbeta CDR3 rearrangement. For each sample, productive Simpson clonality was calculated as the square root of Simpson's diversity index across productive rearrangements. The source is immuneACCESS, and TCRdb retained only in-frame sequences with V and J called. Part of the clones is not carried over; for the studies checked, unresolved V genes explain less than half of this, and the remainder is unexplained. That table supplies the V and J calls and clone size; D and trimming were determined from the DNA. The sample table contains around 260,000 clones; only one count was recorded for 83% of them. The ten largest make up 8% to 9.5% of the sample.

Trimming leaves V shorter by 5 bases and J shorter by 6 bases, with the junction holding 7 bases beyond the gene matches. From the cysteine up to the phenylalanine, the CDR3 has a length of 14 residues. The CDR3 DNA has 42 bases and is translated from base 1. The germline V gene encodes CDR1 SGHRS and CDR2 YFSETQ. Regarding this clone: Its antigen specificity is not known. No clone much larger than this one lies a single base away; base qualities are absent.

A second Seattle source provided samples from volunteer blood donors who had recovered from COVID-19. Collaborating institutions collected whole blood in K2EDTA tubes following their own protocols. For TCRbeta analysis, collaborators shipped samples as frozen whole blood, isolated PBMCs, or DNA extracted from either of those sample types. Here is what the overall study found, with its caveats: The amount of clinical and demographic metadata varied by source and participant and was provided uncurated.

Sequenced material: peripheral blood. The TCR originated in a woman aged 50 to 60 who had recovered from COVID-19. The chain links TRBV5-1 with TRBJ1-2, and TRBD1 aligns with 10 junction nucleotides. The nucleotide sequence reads TGCGCCAGCAGGCCCGGGACAGGGGATCATGGCTACACCTTC. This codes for CASRPGTGDHGYTF.